The source of this TCR beta chain is a study of CD8 T cells in Susac syndrome. Looking at the study overall: Within the group of sequenced Susac syndrome patients, roughly 6 had active disease and 8 or 9 were in remission.

Random hexamers were used to reverse transcribe an amount of roughly 0.5 to 1 ug RNA. TCRdb reanalysed the immunoSEQ multiplex PCR reads using MiXCR and keeps one entry per CDR3 protein. The sample records roughly 89,000 distinct CDR3 sequences, approximately 96% being singletons. This CDR3 is 13 amino acids long. Trimming removed 5 bases at V and 0 bases at J, with 7 bases between. The V gene's germline CDR1 is SQVTM and CDR2 ANQGSEA. Recently defined diagnostic criteria for definite or probable disease were fulfilled by Susac syndrome patients. What was sequenced was CD8+ T cells from PBMCs. This chain uses TRBV29-1 with TRBJ2-2, with D uncertain. The TCR was taken from a human donor with Susac syndrome. CDR3 bases: TGCAGCGTTTCTCGAACGAACACCGGGGAGCTGTTTTTT. It specifies CSVSRTNTGELFF.